Here is one T cell receptor (beta chain) with its context. Its binding antigen is unknown. No much larger clone is present one base from it, and per-base qualities are unavailable. The sample belongs to a study of technical replicates of blood from several donors (TCRdb year 2017). The method behind the library was the immunoSEQ multiplex PCR assay. TCRdb holds this immuneACCESS table with in-frame rearrangements only. Some clones are missing; in checked studies, unresolved V genes explain under half, and the rest has no known cause. This sample is represented by about 84,000 clones; 85% to 95% of them were singletons. The ten largest make up about 0.24% of the sample. As encoded in the germline V gene, CDR1 is WSHSY while CDR2 is SAAADI. Here V drops 3 bases and J drops 6 bases, and the junction holds 16 bases not matched to any gene. The CDR3 contains 19 residues, cysteine and phenylalanine counted. The entry retains the CDR3 DNA only, 57 bases that are in frame from base 1.

The sequence derives from a human donor in good health. Source material: T cells isolated from PBMCs. The chain links TRBV10-2 with TRBJ2-7; TRBD2 matches 14 bases in the middle. The bases are TGCGCCAGCAGTGACCCCGGGGGGAAGACTAGCGGGAGGGAGGGCGAGCAGTACTTC. This gives the protein CASSDPGGKTSGREGEQYF.